The rows below give T cell receptor beta chains drawn from one sample of a study of blood T cell repertoires in COVID-19. The assay was immunoSEQ multiplex PCR, and TCRdb's table has in-frame clones only and misses some. The repertoire consists of some 70,000 clones, with approximately 91% occurring once and the leading ten covering 2.5% to 3%. Sequences were obtained from peripheral blood. Every receptor here comes from an older man with active or convalescent COVID-19. The CDR3 runs from the conserved cysteine through the conserved F or W. D genes are given only for firm matches. Clone size is shown for a subset of rows, as once, few, many or a class of expanded clone.

CATSVARQGRGETQYF | TGTGCCACCAGCGTGGCGAGACAGGGGCGAGGGGAGACCCAGTACTTC | NA | TRBD1 | TRBV15 | 16 | TRBJ2-5
CATSAVDSGRGGEQFF | TGTGCCACCAGTGCGGTAGATAGCGGGAGAGGCGGTGAGCAGTTCTTC | medium-sized | TRBD2 | TRBV24-1 | 16 | TRBJ2-1
CASSESPNRQDTQYF | TGCGCCAGCAGTGAGTCTCCTAATCGACAAGATACGCAGTATTTT | NA | NA | TRBV10-2 | 15 | TRBJ2-3
CASTGGNEQFF | TGTGCCAGCACAGGGGGGAATGAGCAGTTCTTC | NA | TRBD1 | TRBV18 | 11 | TRBJ2-1
CASGLRQGSNSPLHF | TGTGCTAGTGGCCTCAGACAGGGGTCGAATTCACCCCTCCACTTT | NA | TRBD1 | TRBV12-5 | 15 | TRBJ1-6
CASRFAQGKGQFF | TGTGCCAGCAGGTTCGCCCAGGGCAAGGGGCAGTTCTTC | NA | NA | TRBV12-3/TRBV12-4 | 13 | TRBJ2-1
CASSPRTGLGYTF | TGTGCCAGCAGCCCCCGGACAGGGTTAGGCTACACCTTC | NA | TRBD1 | TRBV3-1/TRBV3-2 | 13 | TRBJ1-2
CASSPRDRGPSYGYTF | TGTGCCAGCAGCCCACGGGACAGGGGGCCTAGCTATGGCTACACCTTC | NA | TRBD1 | TRBV7-9 | 16 | TRBJ1-2
CASSPSNAGSYNEQFF | TGTGCCAGCAGCCCGAGCAATGCGGGGTCCTACAATGAGCAGTTCTTC | NA | NA | TRBV11-3 | 16 | TRBJ2-1
CASTRQGQINSPLHF | TGTGCCAGCACCCGGCAGGGCCAAATCAATTCACCCCTCCACTTT | NA | NA | TRBV6-5 | 15 | TRBJ1-6
CASSVKGLRYNEQFF | TGTGCCAGCAGCGTAAAGGGACTCCGCTACAATGAGCAGTTCTTC | NA | NA | TRBV7-9 | 15 | TRBJ2-1
CATSTGGSGANVLTF | TGTGCCACCAGTACTGGTGGCTCTGGGGCCAACGTCCTGACTTTC | NA | NA | TRBV15 | 15 | TRBJ2-6
CASSLYLGGDRVNSPLHF | TGTGCCAGCAGCTTGTATCTTGGTGGGGACAGGGTAAATTCACCCCTCCACTTT | NA | TRBD1 | TRBV5-4 | 18 | TRBJ1-6
CATSREGGTSGYEQYF | TGTGCCACCAGCAGAGAGGGGGGGACTAGCGGTTACGAGCAGTACTTC | NA | TRBD2 | TRBV15 | 16 | TRBJ2-7
CASSESRGRVAFF | TGTGCCAGCAGTGAGAGCAGGGGGCGGGTAGCTTTCTTT | NA | TRBD1 | TRBV6-1 | 13 | TRBJ1-1
CASSIGSGGTHNEQFF | TGTGCCAGTAGTATAGGGAGCGGGGGGACCCACAATGAGCAGTTCTTC | NA | TRBD2 | TRBV19 | 16 | TRBJ2-1
CASSFTADEQYF | TGTGCCAGCAGCTTTACGGCGGACGAGCAGTACTTC | NA | NA | TRBV5-4 | 12 | TRBJ2-7
CSVTGAQETQYF | TGCAGCGTTACAGGGGCCCAAGAGACCCAGTACTTC | NA | TRBD1 | TRBV29-1 | 12 | TRBJ2-5
CASSISASNYGYTF | TGTGCCAGTAGTATAAGCGCTTCTAACTATGGCTACACCTTC | NA | NA | TRBV19 | 14 | TRBJ1-2
CSVAQRDGGNEQFF | TGCAGCGTTGCGCAGCGGGACGGTGGCAATGAGCAGTTCTTC | once | TRBD2 | TRBV29-1 | 14 | TRBJ2-1
CASSEKGTTYGYTF | TGTGCCAGCAGTGAAAAAGGGACAACCTATGGCTACACCTTC | few | NA | TRBV6-1 | 14 | TRBJ1-2
CASSQTGTGAFGYTF | TGCGCCAGCAGCCAAACCGGGACAGGGGCTTTCGGCTACACCTTC | NA | TRBD1 | TRBV5-1 | 15 | TRBJ1-2
CASSQALAGGQETQYF | TGTGCCAGCAGCCAAGCATTAGCGGGGGGACAAGAGACCCAGTACTTC | NA | TRBD2 | TRBV3-1/TRBV3-2 | 16 | TRBJ2-5
CASSRDLGLETYEQYF | TGTGCCAGCAGCCGAGACCTAGGACTTGAGACCTACGAGCAGTACTTC | NA | NA | TRBV4-2 | 16 | TRBJ2-7
CASSNRGTETQYF | TGTGCCAGTAGTAACAGGGGGACAGAGACCCAGTACTTC | NA | TRBD1 | TRBV19 | 13 | TRBJ2-5
CASSYLGGAQYF | TGTGCCAGCAGCTACCTGGGGGGGGCGCAGTATTTT | NA | TRBD2 | TRBV7-2 | 12 | TRBJ2-3
CASSYSGRDPYEQYF | TGTGCCAGCAGTTACTCGGGCAGGGATCCTTACGAGCAGTACTTC | NA | NA | TRBV6-5 | 15 | TRBJ2-7
CASRYGQAYEQYF | TGTGCCAGCAGGTACGGACAGGCCTACGAGCAGTACTTC | NA | TRBD1 | TRBV2 | 13 | TRBJ2-7
CASSLGARGYTF | TGTGCCAGCAGCCTGGGGGCGCGTGGCTACACCTTC | NA | NA | TRBV12-3/TRBV12-4 | 12 | TRBJ1-2
CASSKQGAPTNEKLFF | TGTGCCAGCAGCAAACAGGGGGCACCAACTAATGAAAAACTGTTTTTT | once | TRBD1 | TRBV7-8 | 16 | TRBJ1-4
CASLGQGRYEQYF | TGTGCCAGCCTGGGACAGGGGAGGTACGAGCAGTACTTC | NA | TRBD1 | TRBV2 | 13 | TRBJ2-7
CASSKKISGTGDYQPQHF | TGTGCCAGCAGCAAAAAGATCTCCGGGACAGGGGACTATCAGCCCCAGCATTTT | NA | NA | TRBV21-1 | 18 | TRBJ1-5
CASSLDSYGYTF | TGTGCCAGCAGCCTGGACAGCTATGGCTACACCTTC | NA | NA | TRBV5-6 | 12 | TRBJ1-2
CASSRAGGLSYTQYF | TGTGCCAGCAGCAGAGCGGGGGGGCTTTCCTATACGCAGTATTTT | NA | TRBD2 | TRBV5-4 | 15 | TRBJ2-3
CASPRDATGTEAFF | TGTGCCAGCCCTCGGGACGCAACAGGGACTGAAGCTTTCTTT | NA | NA | TRBV6-5 | 14 | TRBJ1-1
CASSREGFGGGQGTSYEQYF | TGTGCCAGCAGCAGAGAAGGGTTCGGGGGTGGACAGGGTACCTCCTACGAGCAGTACTTC | NA | NA | TRBV21-1 | 20 | TRBJ2-7
CAWSQAGNTEAFF | TGTGCCTGGAGCCAAGCAGGGAACACTGAAGCTTTCTTT | NA | NA | TRBV30 | 13 | TRBJ1-1
CAWNGVPGSPLHF | TGTGCCTGGAACGGGGTCCCGGGTTCACCCCTCCACTTT | NA | NA | TRBV30 | 13 | TRBJ1-6
CASSLDSTSYEQYF | TGCGCCAGCAGCTTGGACAGCACCTCCTACGAGCAGTACTTC | NA | NA | TRBV5-1 | 14 | TRBJ2-7
CASSKPGLDHGELFF | TGTGCCAGCAGCAAACCGGGACTAGATCACGGGGAGCTGTTTTTT | NA | TRBD2 | TRBV3-1/TRBV3-2 | 15 | TRBJ2-2